This T cell receptor beta chain is drawn from a study of cytomegalovirus exposure and HLA in healthy donors. V was trimmed by 3 bases and J by 1 base, leaving 15 bases between them. The CDR3 sequence is 15 residues long. CDR1 and CDR2 from the germline V gene are GTSNPN and SVGIG (reference sequence). Primers: 60 Vbeta forward and 13 Jbeta reverse. As handled by the study authors: Some 11 million of the 60 million to 90 million unique TCR beta chains counted in a later analysis were shared. Assay: immunoSEQ multiplex PCR; the TCRdb copy retains only in-frame clones and omits some. The V and J calls and clone size come from that table; D and trimming were worked out from the DNA. The data hold 120,000 or so clones, with around 72% observed a single time.

J is TRBJ1-1 and V is TRBV30; maybe TRBD1 (5 bases). What was sequenced was PBMCs. The TCR sequence derives from a man aged 30-40 years in good health and CMV-seronegative. The CDR3 bases are TGTGCCTGGAGCGCAGGAGGGGAGGGGAACACTGAAGCTTTCTTT. Amino acids: CAWSAGGEGNTEAFF.